The 29 T cell receptor beta chains below all came from one sample that was sequenced in a study of blood T cell repertoires in COVID-19. Repertoires were generated with immunoSEQ multiplex PCR, while TCRdb's copy carries only in-frame clones and drops some. The sample lists about 230,000 clones, around 89% occurring once. The source material was PBMCs or T cells enriched from blood (not recorded which). The source of these receptors is a middle-aged woman with acute COVID-19.

The rearrangement uses TRBV5-5 and TRBJ1-3, with D unresolved. The length of the CDR3 is 15 residues. The V and J ends lost 4 bases and 0 bases respectively, with 11 bases between them. Germline CDR1 and CDR2: SGHKS and YYEKEE (reference sequence). CDR3 in DNA: TGTGCCAGCAGCGCTTTAGGGAGCTCTGGAAACACCATATATTTT. Its protein is CASSALGSSGNTIYF.

V and J are TRBV4-2 and TRBJ1-4; tentatively, D is TRBD1 (5 bases). In germline, CDR1 is LGHNA, CDR2 YNFKEQ. This CDR3 contains 15 residues. V lost 6 bases and J lost 6, with 17 bases in between. The chain's CDR3 is CASSRGPGLYEKLFF. As DNA, the CDR3 is TGTGCCAGCAGTCGTGGCCCAGGGTTATATGAAAAACTGTTTTTT.

This CDR3 reads CASSDGAGYNEQFF. CDR3 nucleotide sequence: TGTGCCAGCAGTGATGGGGCAGGGTACAATGAGCAGTTCTTC. The V gene is TRBV2, the J gene TRBJ2-1; possibly TRBD1 for D (5 bases). V was pared by 3 bases and J by 4 bases, with 10 bases between. The CDR3 totals 14 residues. CDR1 and CDR2 (germline): SNHLY, FYNNEI.

J is TRBJ1-4 and V is TRBV28, with D possibly being TRBD1 (6 bases). Germline CDR1 and CDR2: MDHEN and SYDVKM. The CDR3 loop spans 14 amino acids. Trimming removed 5 bases from V and 8 bases from J, with 15 bases in between. The CDR3 bases are TGTGCCAGCAGTACACAAGGGGGTAGCGAAAAACTGTTTTTT. The encoded protein is CASSTQGGSEKLFF.

This clone was recorded only once. This chain joins TRBV4-1 and TRBJ1-2; D is possibly TRBD1 (5 bases). Germline CDR1 and CDR2: MGHRA and YSYEKL. V shed 4 bases and J shed 10 bases, with 19 bases lying between them. The CDR3 totals 14 residues. The CDR3 nucleotides are TGCGCCAGCAGCCCCGAGACTTCCCGGGGGGTCTACACCTTC. This codes for CASSPETSRGVYTF.

The J gene is TRBJ2-2, the V gene TRBV18; 7 bases line up with TRBD1. V dropped 6 bases and J dropped 14; count of bases not matched to a gene: 12. CDR1 KGHSH and CDR2 LQKENI come from the germline V gene. This CDR3 is built from 13 residues. CDR3 bases: TGTGCCAGCTCCCCTGACTCCGGGACAGTCCTGTTTTTT. Protein: CASSPDSGTVLFF.

The V and J genes are TRBV10-1 and TRBJ2-3; possible D gene TRBD2, 6 bases. Germline CDR1 WNHNN, CDR2 SYGVQD (reference sequence). The CDR3 covers 16 residues. V lost 5 bases to trimming and J lost 2 bases, with 17 bases between them. CDR3 in amino acids: CASSPPGSSATDTQYF. In DNA, the CDR3 is TGCGCCAGCAGTCCCCCCGGTTCTAGCGCCACAGATACGCAGTATTTT.

This chain links TRBV19 with TRBJ2-5; 9 bases agree with TRBD2. The CDR3 runs to 15 residues. The germline V gene has CDR1 LNHDA and CDR2 SQIVND (reference sequence). After removal of 3 bases from V and 4 bases from J, the junction contained 6 bases not matched to a gene. CDR3 bases: TGTGCCAGTAGTATCGATAGCGGGAGACGAGAGACCCAGTACTTC. This translates into CASSIDSGRRETQYF.

The count of this clone is one. The V and J genes are TRBV7-2 and TRBJ2-5; a possible D gene is TRBD2 (5 bases). Trimming took 3 bases from V and 5 from J, leaving 28 bases between them. In germline, CDR1 is SGHTA, CDR2 FQGNSA. The CDR3 is 19 amino acids. The CDR3, as DNA: TGTGCCAGCAGCTTTAGTGCCGGATGGGCTGGGCGGGTTTTGGAGACCCAGTACTTC. It translates to CASSFSAGWAGRVLETQYF.

This rearrangement joins TRBV2 to TRBJ2-7, with TRBD2 as a possible D gene (6 bases). Germline CDR1 reads SNHLY; CDR2 reads FYNNEI. V dropped 6 bases and J dropped 2 bases, with 8 bases sitting between them. This CDR3 is built from 12 residues. DNA of the CDR3: TGTGCCAGCAGGGGGGGAACCTACGAGCAGTACTTC. Protein product: CASRGGTYEQYF.

The gene calls are TRBV27 and TRBJ1-6; D possibly corresponds to TRBD1 (6 bases). The germline V gene has CDR1 MNHEY and CDR2 SMNVEV (reference sequence). CDR3 length: 14 residues. V dropped 3 bases and J dropped 7 bases, with 10 bases sitting between them. The CDR3 bases are TGTGCCAGCAGTTTTCAGGGGATCAATTCACCCCTCCACTTT. Translating it yields CASSFQGINSPLHF.

This clone has just one count. The J gene is TRBJ2-2, the V gene TRBV7-9; TRBD2 might be the D (6 bases). The CDR3 has 15 residues. Germline loops: CDR1 SEHNR, CDR2 FQNEAQ (reference sequence). Trimming took off 7 bases at V and 4 bases at J, with 16 bases between the two ends. The CDR3 DNA follows: TGTGCCAGCATCGGGTTGGGGGGAGTCACCGGGGAGCTGTTTTTT. It is translated as CASIGLGGVTGELFF.

The chain employs TRBV2 and TRBJ2-1; TRBD2 matches at 8 bases. The V gene's germline CDR1 is SNHLY and CDR2 FYNNEI. Trimming removed 7 bases from V and 7 bases from J; junction bases left unmatched: 12. There are 15 residues in the CDR3. The chain's CDR3 is CASNQAGAGRNEQFF. CDR3 DNA sequence: TGTGCCAGCAATCAAGCGGGGGCCGGTAGGAATGAGCAGTTCTTC.

The chain links TRBV7-8 to TRBJ2-2; the match to TRBD2 covers 8 bases. Germline loops: CDR1 SGHVS, CDR2 FQNEAQ. CDR3 size: 18 residues. Trimming at V came to 0 bases and at J to 3 bases, leaving 9 bases not matched to a gene. The CDR3 spells CASSLAREGSRYTGELFF. Here the CDR3 DNA reads TGTGCCAGCAGCTTAGCACGGGAGGGGAGTAGATACACCGGGGAGCTGTTTTTT.

The chain employs TRBV18 and TRBJ2-5, with TRBD2 as a possible D gene (6 bases). The V end was cut by 0 bases, the J end by 2 bases, with 13 bases between. The CDR3 has 16 amino acids. Germline V gene data show CDR1 as KGHSH and CDR2 as LQKENI. The CDR3 spells CASSPPQGLSQETQYF. The CDR3, as DNA: TGTGCCAGCTCACCACCCCAGGGACTTTCGCAAGAGACCCAGTACTTC.

As DNA, the CDR3 is TGTGCCGGACAGACAGGGAACGAGCAGTACTTC. It yields the protein CAGQTGNEQYF. J is TRBJ2-7 and V is TRBV30, with 7 bases aligning to TRBD1. After removal of 8 bases from V and 5 bases from J, the junction contained 6 bases not matched to a gene. The CDR3 contains 11 residues. The V gene's germline CDR1 is GTSNPN and CDR2 SVGIG (reference sequence).

The chain carries TRBV3-1 (or the pseudogene TRBV3-2) and TRBJ1-6; unclear D gene. Germline CDR1 LGHDT, CDR2 YNNKEL (reference sequence). Between the trimmed V and J ends, which lost 0 bases and 7 bases, there was a span of 10 bases. This CDR3 has 15 residues. The DNA for the CDR3 is TGTGCCAGCAGCCAAGAATTAACGGAGAATTCACCCCTCCACTTT. Its translation is CASSQELTENSPLHF.

The V gene is TRBV10-3, the J gene TRBJ1-2; maybe TRBD1 (5 bases). CDR1 ENHRY and CDR2 SYGVKD come from the germline V gene. The V and J ends lost 9 bases and 6 bases respectively, with 17 bases between them. This CDR3 has 13 residues. In DNA, the CDR3 is TGTGCCATGAGATATCGGGAGGGGAATGGCTACACCTTC. Amino acids: CAMRYREGNGYTF.

CDR3 residues: CASSFVPQGPKNIQYF. The CDR3 DNA is TGTGCCAGCAGCTTCGTACCACAGGGACCCAAAAACATTCAGTACTTC. The genes are TRBV7-2 and TRBJ2-4, with D possibly TRBD1 on 6 matching bases. Germline-derived CDR1 and CDR2 are SGHTA and FQGNSA. The CDR3 totals 16 residues. Trimming pared 3 bases from V and 2 bases from J, leaving 14 bases between.

DNA for the CDR3: TGTGCCAGCAGCTCGTCAGTGGGCAGTACCTATAATTCACCCCTCCACTTT. Translated, it gives CASSSSVGSTYNSPLHF. V and J are TRBV7-9 and TRBJ1-6; D is uncertain. CDR3 length: 17 residues. CDR1 is SEHNR and CDR2 is FQNEAQ in the germline V gene (reference sequence). V dropped 4 bases and J dropped 2 bases, with 15 bases sitting between them.

This rearrangement joins TRBV5-6 to TRBJ1-5, with D possibly being TRBD1 (5 bases). Germline V gives CDR1 SGHDT, CDR2 YYEEEE. This CDR3 has 16 amino acids. Between the trimmed V and J ends, which lost 4 bases and 1 base, there was a span of 15 bases. The CDR3 here is CASSVFGGTSNQPQHF. CDR3 nucleotides: TGTGCCAGCAGCGTTTTCGGGGGTACAAGCAATCAGCCCCAGCATTTT. Based on the CDR3 plus reference TRBV5-6 and TRBJ1-5, the full variable domain is DAGVTQSPTHLIKTRGQQVTLRCSPKSGHDTVSWYQQALGQGPQFIFQYYEEEERQRGNFPDRFSGHQFPNYSSELNVNALLLGDSALYLCASSVFGGTSNQPQHFGDGTRLSIL.

This clone occurred a few times. The chain joins TRBV2 to TRBJ2-7; possible D gene TRBD2, 6 bases. Germline V lookup: CDR1 SNHLY, CDR2 FYNNEI. The ends were cut back, 6 bases at V and 7 bases at J, with 22 bases in the middle. This CDR3 is built from 15 residues. The CDR3 nucleotides read TGTGCCAGCAGCCCCCCGGACCCACGGGGGAGAGAGCAGTACTTC. Protein: CASSPPDPRGREQYF.

The chain employs TRBV12-3 or TRBV12-4 and TRBJ2-7, with D maybe TRBD1 (6 bases). Trimming removed 3 bases from V and 5 bases from J, with 11 bases in between. The CDR3 is 13 amino acids. CDR3 in amino acids: CASSFTGSHEQYF. The CDR3 DNA reads TGTGCCAGCAGTTTTACAGGGTCCCACGAGCAGTACTTC.

The chain has TRBV6-5 and TRBJ2-3, with D maybe TRBD1 (6 bases). Trimming left V 7 bases short and J 2 bases short, with 13 bases between. The CDR3 has 14 amino acids. The germline CDR1 and CDR2 sequences are MNHEY and SVGAGI. CDR3 protein: CASKLQGATDTQYF. The DNA of the CDR3 is TGTGCCAGCAAACTACAGGGAGCCACAGATACGCAGTATTTT.

The chain combines TRBV2 with TRBJ1-2; 7 bases map to TRBD1. J was trimmed by 1 base and V by 8 bases; bases with no gene match: 4. Germline-derived CDR1 and CDR2 are SNHLY and FYNNEI. The CDR3 spans 13 residues. The CDR3 protein is CASGGTVNYGYTF. The CDR3 coding sequence is TGTGCCAGCGGGGGGACAGTTAACTATGGCTACACCTTC. The full variable domain, rest sourced from reference TRBV2 and TRBJ1-2, is EPEVTQTPSHQVTQMGQEVILRCVPISNHLYFYWYRQILGQKVEFLVSFYNNEISEKSEIFDDQFSVERPDGSNFTLKIRSTKLEDSAMYFCASGGTVNYGYTFGSGTRLTVV.

The genes are TRBV5-1 and TRBJ1-2; no clear D. The CDR3 consists of 13 residues. V lost 4 bases, J lost 2 bases, and 9 bases lay in between. The germline gives CDR1 SGHRS, CDR2 YFSETQ. CDR3 DNA: TGCGCCAGCAGCATAAACCAGAACTATGGCTACACCTTC. As protein: CASSINQNYGYTF.

This clone was recorded a few times. The chain couples TRBV6-6 to TRBJ2-2; TRBD2 aligns across 7 bases. Germline loops: CDR1 MNHNY, CDR2 SVGAGI (reference sequence). CDR3 size: 15 residues. Germline trimming cut 5 bases from V and 2 bases from J; bases unmatched to any gene: 5. CDR3 sequence: CASSGGGLNTGELFF. Written as DNA, the CDR3 is TGTGCCAGCAGTGGGGGGGGTTTAAACACCGGGGAGCTGTTTTTT.

The chain is built from TRBV6-2 or TRBV6-3 and TRBJ2-7, with D perhaps TRBD2 (6 bases). Germline values: CDR1 MNHEY, CDR2 SVGEGT. V was cut by 2 bases and J by 1 base, with 9 bases left in between. The CDR3 spans 14 residues. The CDR3 region has the DNA TGTGCCAGCAGTTACCCGGACTATTCCTACGAGCAGTACTTC. It yields the protein CASSYPDYSYEQYF.

The chain uses TRBV6-6 and TRBJ2-7; TRBD1 matches 8 bases. This CDR3 has 14 amino acids. Trimming took 8 bases from V and 4 from J; bases not matched to a gene: 10. CDR1 and CDR2 from the germline V gene are MNHNY and SVGAGI (reference sequence). CDR3 nucleotide sequence: TGTGCCAGCCAATCCTCTGGACAGGGATACGAGCAGTACTTC. This encodes CASQSSGQGYEQYF.